This T cell receptor (beta chain) is from a study of T cells expressing NK-cell markers. Looked up from germline, CDR1 is GTSNPN and CDR2 is SVGIG (reference sequence). CDR3 size: 17 residues. TCR beta cDNA was made by 5'RACE template switching with UMIs. TCRdb derives one entry per CDR3 protein from the 5' RACE reads, leaving out DNA. Its listing shows about 460,000 distinct CDR3 sequences. The specimen was blood T cells: a sorted CD56 or NKG2C T cell subset, CD4+ or CD8+ T cells, or bulk PBMC T cells (not recorded which). The source of this sequence is a woman in her fifties or sixties in good health. The chain couples TRBV30 to TRBJ2-1; TCRdb selects TRBD2, and the lack of DNA leaves this call unchecked. CDR3 sequence: CACTGTSGRSAYNEQFF.